The subject of this entry is one T cell receptor beta chain. The antigen remains unidentified. This entry is derived from a study of PD-1 blockade in mismatch repair-deficient tumors. J gave up 4 bases and V 4 bases, and 9 bases lay outside the gene matches. CDR1 ENHRY and CDR2 SYGVKD come from the germline V gene. This CDR3 is built from 16 residues. Some clones are missing from TCRdb's copy, which holds only in-frame ones; the method was immunoSEQ multiplex PCR. The sample carries 100,000 to 150,000 clones, around 86% recorded once. Findings and caveats of the study: Tumor-resident clones, often undetectable pretreatment in blood, expanded then contracted after pembrolizumab.

The starting material was peripheral blood, obtained 44 weeks after starting pembrolizumab. The rearrangement uses TRBV10-3 and TRBJ1-5, with TRBD1 matching 8 bases. The receptor was derived from an adult with mismatch repair-deficient cancer. Here the CDR3 reads CAISGAQDRANQPQHF. The CDR3 nucleotides read TGTGCCATCAGTGGGGCCCAGGACAGGGCGAATCAGCCCCAGCATTTT.